These T cell receptor beta chains were read from a single sample in a study of CD4 T cells in relation to SARS-CoV-2 and coronaviruses. Only in-frame clones appear in the TCRdb table, and some are missing; sequencing was by immunoSEQ multiplex PCR. The data contain under 30,000 clones, 65% to 80% of them seen just once; the ten biggest clones take up roughly 15%. The antigens for these receptors are not known. The sequenced sample was CD4+ T cells from PBMCs, cultured in vitro. All receptors derive from a human donor in good health. CDR3s include the opening cysteine and the closing phenylalanine or tryptophan. The order of the fields is J gene, D gene, V gene, clone size, CDR3 protein, CDR3 DNA. D genes are given only for firm matches. Rows give clone size only sometimes, using once, few, many, or a class for an expanded clone.

j_gene: TRBJ1-6
d_gene: -
v_gene: TRBV11-2
abundance: few
CDR3aa: CASSLAQETYNSPLHF
CDR3nt: TGTGCCAGCAGCTTAGCGCAGGAGACCTATAATTCACCCCTCCACTTT

j_gene: TRBJ1-1
d_gene: -
v_gene: TRBV5-1
abundance: few
CDR3aa: CASSLWGAEAFF
CDR3nt: TGCGCCAGCAGCTTGTGGGGAGCTGAAGCTTTCTTT

j_gene: TRBJ2-1
d_gene: TRBD2
v_gene: TRBV2
abundance: -
CDR3aa: CASSGGSGRIKEDEQFF
CDR3nt: TGTGCCAGCAGTGGGGGGAGCGGGAGGATTAAAGAGGATGAGCAGTTCTTC

j_gene: TRBJ2-5
d_gene: -
v_gene: TRBV3-1/TRBV3-2
abundance: -
CDR3aa: CASSQDVETQYF
CDR3nt: TGTGCCAGCAGCCAAGATGTAGAGACCCAGTACTTC

j_gene: TRBJ2-1
d_gene: TRBD2
v_gene: TRBV6-2/TRBV6-3
abundance: -
CDR3aa: CASSYPLAGGGSSYNEQFF
CDR3nt: TGTGCCAGCAGTTACCCACTAGCGGGAGGCGGGAGCTCCTACAATGAGCAGTTCTTC

j_gene: TRBJ2-7
d_gene: -
v_gene: TRBV6-2/TRBV6-3
abundance: -
CDR3aa: CASSRPTTYYEQYF
CDR3nt: TGTGCCAGCAGTCGCCCGACTACCTACTACGAGCAGTACTTC

j_gene: TRBJ2-7
d_gene: TRBD1
v_gene: TRBV19
abundance: -
CDR3aa: CASSDRVRDEQYF
CDR3nt: TGTGCCAGTAGTGACAGGGTTCGAGACGAGCAGTACTTC

j_gene: TRBJ1-3
d_gene: -
v_gene: TRBV10-3
abundance: once
CDR3aa: CAVHPSVFGNTIYF
CDR3nt: TGTGCCGTCCATCCGTCCGTATTTGGAAACACCATATATTTT

j_gene: TRBJ2-1
d_gene: TRBD2
v_gene: TRBV20-1
abundance: -
CDR3aa: CSASVATSGSNEQFF
CDR3nt: TGCAGTGCTAGTGTAGCGACTAGCGGGAGTAATGAGCAGTTCTTC

j_gene: TRBJ1-3
d_gene: -
v_gene: TRBV21-1
abundance: -
CDR3aa: CASSKQLAQGGNTIYF
CDR3nt: TGTGCCAGCAGCAAACAGTTAGCACAGGGGGGAAACACCATATATTTT

j_gene: TRBJ1-5
d_gene: TRBD1
v_gene: TRBV11-2
abundance: -
CDR3aa: CASSSGTGRGQPQHF
CDR3nt: TGTGCCAGCAGCTCCGGGACAGGGCGCGGTCAGCCCCAGCATTTT

j_gene: TRBJ1-5
d_gene: TRBD1
v_gene: TRBV6-5
abundance: -
CDR3aa: CASSTQGADQPQHF
CDR3nt: TGTGCCAGCAGTACCCAGGGGGCGGATCAGCCCCAGCATTTT

j_gene: TRBJ1-2
d_gene: -
v_gene: TRBV28
abundance: few
CDR3aa: CASSLIKGPRSYTF
CDR3nt: TGTGCCAGCAGTTTAATTAAGGGGCCCAGGAGCTACACCTTC

j_gene: TRBJ2-3
d_gene: TRBD2
v_gene: TRBV19
abundance: -
CDR3aa: CASSSVGLAGDWGTQYF
CDR3nt: TGTGCCAGTAGTTCGGTGGGGCTAGCGGGGGATTGGGGTACGCAGTATTTT

j_gene: TRBJ1-1
d_gene: -
v_gene: TRBV30
abundance: -
CDR3aa: CAWTTGGNTEAFF
CDR3nt: TGTGCCTGGACCACGGGGGGGAACACTGAAGCTTTCTTT

j_gene: TRBJ2-1
d_gene: TRBD2
v_gene: TRBV11-2
abundance: -
CDR3aa: CASGGGTSGFNEQFF
CDR3nt: TGTGCCAGTGGGGGGGGGACTAGCGGATTCAATGAGCAGTTCTTC

j_gene: TRBJ1-5
d_gene: -
v_gene: TRBV3-1/TRBV3-2
abundance: -
CDR3aa: CASSQGGGQGQPQHF
CDR3nt: TGTGCCAGCAGCCAAGGTGGAGGACAAGGTCAGCCCCAGCATTTT

j_gene: TRBJ1-2
d_gene: -
v_gene: TRBV9
abundance: -
CDR3aa: CASSVGWGAYGYTF
CDR3nt: TGTGCCAGCAGCGTAGGTTGGGGGGCCTATGGCTACACCTTC

j_gene: TRBJ2-7
d_gene: -
v_gene: TRBV19
abundance: few
CDR3aa: CASSIALARSYEQYF
CDR3nt: TGTGCCAGTAGTATAGCCCTAGCGCGCTCCTACGAGCAGTACTTC

j_gene: TRBJ2-3
d_gene: -
v_gene: TRBV5-1
abundance: -
CDR3aa: CASSPLELVGDGDTQYF
CDR3nt: TGCGCCAGCAGCCCCTTGGAGTTAGTGGGGGACGGGGATACGCAGTATTTT

j_gene: TRBJ2-7
d_gene: TRBD1
v_gene: TRBV11-2
abundance: few
CDR3aa: CASRRAGTGISEQYF
CDR3nt: TGTGCCAGCAGACGGGCCGGGACAGGGATTTCGGAGCAGTACTTC

j_gene: TRBJ1-4
d_gene: -
v_gene: TRBV2
abundance: -
CDR3aa: CASGRGSNEKLFF
CDR3nt: TGTGCCAGCGGCCGGGGCAGTAATGAAAAACTGTTTTTT

j_gene: TRBJ2-7
d_gene: -
v_gene: TRBV6-5
abundance: -
CDR3aa: CASSYGVGTVNEQYF
CDR3nt: TGTGCCAGCAGTTACGGGGTGGGCACGGTGAACGAGCAGTACTTC

j_gene: TRBJ1-4
d_gene: -
v_gene: TRBV7-2
abundance: -
CDR3aa: CASSLGETGYEKLFF
CDR3nt: TGTGCCAGCAGCTTAGGAGAGACAGGCTATGAAAAACTGTTTTTT

j_gene: TRBJ1-6
d_gene: -
v_gene: TRBV6-5
abundance: -
CDR3aa: CASSPVGGRDSPLHF
CDR3nt: TGTGCCAGCAGCCCAGTGGGGGGGCGAGATTCACCCCTCCACTTT

j_gene: TRBJ2-6
d_gene: TRBD1
v_gene: TRBV5-1
abundance: -
CDR3aa: CASNYNRGAGANVLTF
CDR3nt: TGCGCCAGCAACTATAACAGGGGGGCTGGGGCCAACGTCCTGACTTTC

j_gene: TRBJ2-5
d_gene: TRBD2
v_gene: TRBV7-2
abundance: once
CDR3aa: CASKARGGPVETQYF
CDR3nt: TGTGCCAGCAAAGCTCGCGGGGGGCCGGTCGAGACCCAGTACTTC

j_gene: TRBJ2-7
d_gene: -
v_gene: TRBV5-6
abundance: -
CDR3aa: CASSLTGANYEQYF
CDR3nt: TGTGCCAGCAGCTTGACGGGGGCAAACTACGAGCAGTACTTC

j_gene: TRBJ2-1
d_gene: TRBD1
v_gene: TRBV11-2
abundance: -
CDR3aa: CASSSRDRVYNEQFF
CDR3nt: TGTGCCAGCAGCTCAAGGGACAGGGTGTACAATGAGCAGTTCTTC

j_gene: TRBJ1-1
d_gene: -
v_gene: TRBV11-1
abundance: -
CDR3aa: CASSLEGKMNTEAFF
CDR3nt: TGTGCCAGCAGCTTGGAGGGGAAGATGAACACTGAAGCTTTCTTT

j_gene: TRBJ2-3
d_gene: TRBD2
v_gene: TRBV10-1
abundance: -
CDR3aa: CASSARRGDTTQYF
CDR3nt: TGCGCCAGCAGTGCACGGCGGGGGGATACGACGCAGTATTTT

j_gene: TRBJ1-5
d_gene: -
v_gene: TRBV19
abundance: -
CDR3aa: CASTRQGGQPQHF
CDR3nt: TGTGCCAGTACCCGGCAGGGAGGTCAGCCCCAGCATTTT

j_gene: TRBJ2-2
d_gene: TRBD2
v_gene: TRBV19
abundance: -
CDR3aa: CASTGLAGANTGELFF
CDR3nt: TGTGCCAGCACCGGACTAGCGGGCGCGAACACCGGGGAGCTGTTTTTT

j_gene: TRBJ2-5
d_gene: -
v_gene: TRBV20-1
abundance: -
CDR3aa: CSASSSTQYF
CDR3nt: TGCAGTGCTAGCAGTTCTACCCAGTACTTC

j_gene: TRBJ2-3
d_gene: -
v_gene: TRBV18
abundance: -
CDR3aa: CASSRSTDTQYF
CDR3nt: TGTGCCAGCTCACGATCCACAGATACGCAGTATTTT

j_gene: TRBJ2-7
d_gene: TRBD2
v_gene: TRBV30
abundance: -
CDR3aa: CAWSVRSSGSYEQYF
CDR3nt: TGTGCCTGGAGTGTACGGTCTAGCGGGAGCTACGAGCAGTACTTC

j_gene: TRBJ1-1
d_gene: -
v_gene: TRBV19
abundance: -
CDR3aa: CASSIQRDTEAFF
CDR3nt: TGTGCCAGTAGTATTCAAAGAGACACTGAAGCTTTCTTT

j_gene: TRBJ2-7
d_gene: TRBD1
v_gene: TRBV28
abundance: -
CDR3aa: CASNRDRGLPLSSYEQYF
CDR3nt: TGTGCCAGCAACCGAGACAGGGGGCTCCCCTTGAGCTCCTACGAGCAGTACTTC

j_gene: TRBJ1-2
d_gene: -
v_gene: TRBV7-8
abundance: few
CDR3aa: CASSPVRIFGGYTF
CDR3nt: TGTGCCAGCAGCCCCGTAAGGATTTTCGGTGGCTACACCTTC

j_gene: TRBJ1-2
d_gene: -
v_gene: TRBV10-3
abundance: -
CDR3aa: CAISESSYGYTF
CDR3nt: TGTGCCATCAGTGAGTCTAGCTATGGCTACACCTTC

j_gene: TRBJ1-4
d_gene: -
v_gene: TRBV5-5
abundance: once
CDR3aa: CASSAGALGKLFF
CDR3nt: TGTGCCAGCAGCGCGGGAGCTTTGGGTAAACTGTTTTTT

j_gene: TRBJ1-3
d_gene: -
v_gene: TRBV5-8
abundance: -
CDR3aa: CASSSHRASRGNTIYF
CDR3nt: TGTGCCAGCAGCTCCCACAGGGCGAGCCGTGGAAACACCATATATTTT

j_gene: TRBJ1-6
d_gene: TRBD1
v_gene: TRBV6-5
abundance: -
CDR3aa: CASRRGQGVGSPLHF
CDR3nt: TGTGCCAGCAGGCGGGGACAGGGTGTCGGTTCACCCCTCCACTTT

j_gene: TRBJ2-3
d_gene: TRBD2
v_gene: TRBV7-7
abundance: -
CDR3aa: CASSPSGGGTDTQYF
CDR3nt: TGTGCCAGCAGCCCGAGCGGGGGGGGCACAGATACGCAGTATTTT

j_gene: TRBJ1-5
d_gene: TRBD1
v_gene: TRBV7-8
abundance: -
CDR3aa: CASSLGQAHQPQHF
CDR3nt: TGTGCCAGCAGCCTGGGACAGGCCCATCAGCCCCAGCATTTT

j_gene: TRBJ1-6
d_gene: -
v_gene: TRBV2
abundance: -
CDR3aa: CASSEGGPNNSPLHF
CDR3nt: TGTGCCAGCAGTGAAGGGGGCCCTAATAATTCACCCCTCCACTTT

j_gene: TRBJ2-7
d_gene: -
v_gene: TRBV5-1
abundance: -
CDR3aa: CASSLGSQNVYEQYF
CDR3nt: TGCGCCAGCAGCTTGGGCAGTCAGAATGTCTACGAGCAGTACTTC

j_gene: TRBJ2-7
d_gene: TRBD2
v_gene: TRBV18
abundance: -
CDR3aa: CASSLAGVGEQYF
CDR3nt: TGTGCCAGCTCGTTAGCGGGAGTGGGAGAGCAGTACTTC

j_gene: TRBJ2-2
d_gene: -
v_gene: TRBV5-4
abundance: -
CDR3aa: CASSSPRGNTGELFF
CDR3nt: TGTGCCAGCAGCTCCCCTAGGGGGAACACCGGGGAGCTGTTTTTT